Below, 27 T cell receptor beta chains from the same sample are listed, as sequenced in a study of regulatory dendritic cells for organ transplantation. Sorted T cells were CFSE-labeled and cultured less than 6 days with allogeneic regulatory or mature dendritic cells at 1:10. Their cognate antigens are unknown. Some clones are missing from TCRdb's copy, which holds only in-frame ones; the method was immunoSEQ multiplex PCR. The sample lists 12,000 or so clones, roughly 64% occurring once. The source material was naive CD8+ T cells from blood cultured with dendritic cells. Subset indicated: CD45RA+ naive T cells. The receptors were gathered from a human donor in good health.

The rearrangement uses TRBV5-1 and TRBJ1-6, with D tentatively TRBD1 (5 bases). The germline V gene encodes CDR1 SGHRS and CDR2 YFSETQ. CDR3 length: 15 amino acids. Trimming stripped 1 base from V and 7 bases from J, with 12 bases between. The CDR3 DNA sequence: TGCGCCAGCAGCTTGTCCGCAGGGTTGAATTCACCCCTCCACTTT. Translation gives CASSLSAGLNSPLHF.

The rearrangement links TRBV7-8 to TRBJ1-3; D is perhaps TRBD1 (5 bases). The CDR3 consists of 11 residues. Germline V lookup: CDR1 SGHVS, CDR2 FQNEAQ. CDR3 coding DNA: TGTGGCGCAGGGACTGGAAACACCATATATTTT. Translation: CGAGTGNTIYF.

The genes are TRBV19 and TRBJ2-7, with 8 bases fitting TRBD1. The CDR3 spans 14 residues. Germline V gives CDR1 LNHDA, CDR2 SQIVND (reference sequence). The J segment lost 5 bases and the V segment lost 10 bases, leaving 13 bases of the junction unmatched. This chain's CDR3 is CATYDRDRSNEQYF. As DNA, the CDR3 is TGTGCCACCTACGACCGGGACAGGTCCAACGAGCAGTACTTC.

J is TRBJ2-5 and V is TRBV4-1; 10 nucleotides line up with TRBD2. Germline V gives CDR1 MGHRA, CDR2 YSYEKL. The trim removed 3 bases at V and 3 bases at J, leaving 7 bases unmatched. The CDR3 runs 16 residues. CDR3 sequence: CASSHRSSGGKETQYF. CDR3 DNA sequence: TGCGCCAGCAGCCACCGTTCTAGCGGGGGAAAAGAGACCCAGTACTTC.

The CDR3 is CASSEVDWPEAFF. The CDR3 coding sequence is TGTGCCAGCAGTGAAGTGGACTGGCCTGAAGCTTTCTTT. The chain links TRBV2 to TRBJ1-1; D gene ambiguous. This CDR3 is built from 13 residues. Trimming shortened V by 1 base and J by 6 bases, and 9 bases separated the two germline ends. Looked up from germline, CDR1 is SNHLY and CDR2 is FYNNEI.

This chain links TRBV4-1 with TRBJ2-7, with 8 bases matching TRBD2. The CDR3 covers 15 residues. Germline-derived CDR1 and CDR2 are MGHRA and YSYEKL. V gave up 1 base and J gave up 2 bases; unmatched junction bases: 4. DNA for the CDR3: TGCGCCAGCAGCCAAGGGGGGGGACTAGCCTACGAGCAGTACTTC. Translated: CASSQGGGLAYEQYF.

The count of this clone is one. The CDR3 protein is CASSVAGQGNTEAFF. The DNA for the CDR3 is TGTGCCAGCAGCGTAGCAGGTCAGGGGAACACTGAAGCTTTCTTT. The chain is built from TRBV9 and TRBJ1-1; possible D gene TRBD1, 5 bases. The CDR3 contains 15 residues. From germline, CDR1 is SGDLS and CDR2 YYNGEE. With 0 bases removed from V and 1 base from J, the gap between germline ends came to 10 bases.

CDR3: CASSERDTYSYEQYF. The CDR3 DNA is TGTGCCAGCAGTGAACGGGACACCTACTCCTACGAGCAGTACTTC. The genes are TRBV2 and TRBJ2-7; possibly TRBD1 for D (6 bases). CDR3 length: 15 amino acids. Per germline, CDR1 SNHLY and CDR2 FYNNEI. V was clipped by 2 bases and J by 0 bases, with 11 bases between them.

This chain connects TRBV7-3 to TRBJ2-5; weak D call: TRBD1 (6 bases). CDR3 length: 14 amino acids. Germline V lookup: CDR1 SGHTA, CDR2 FQGTGA. With 5 bases removed from V and 2 bases from J, the gap between germline ends came to 12 bases. The DNA for the CDR3 is TGTGCCAGCAGCCCCGTAGGGGGACAAGAGACCCAGTACTTC. Protein product: CASSPVGGQETQYF.

This clone was detected only once. The J gene is TRBJ2-7, the V gene TRBV29-1; perhaps TRBD2 as D (7 bases). The length of the CDR3 is 16 residues. CDR1 SQVTM and CDR2 ANQGSEA come from the germline V gene. Trimming stripped 0 bases from V and 3 bases from J, with 18 bases between. CDR3 residues: CSVEDSSGGLNYEQYF. The CDR3 DNA sequence: TGCAGCGTTGAAGACTCATCGGGGGGCCTAAACTACGAGCAGTACTTC.

Details on this clone: This sample includes further DNA sequences coding for the same CDR3. J is TRBJ1-1 and V is TRBV19; TRBD1 agrees at 9 bases. Trimming cost V 7 bases and J 2 bases; bases outside gene matches: 5. CDR1 and CDR2 (germline): LNHDA, SQIVND (reference sequence). The CDR3 contains 14 residues. The CDR3 region is CASTPGQGNTEAFF. DNA for the CDR3: TGTGCCAGTACACCGGGACAGGGAAACACTGAAGCTTTCTTT.

V is TRBV27 and J is TRBJ2-7, with D tentatively TRBD1 (6 bases). CDR3 length equals 15 residues. Germline loops: CDR1 MNHEY, CDR2 SMNVEV (reference sequence). Between the trimmed V and J ends, which lost 4 bases and 3 bases, there was a span of 16 bases. CDR3 region: CASSSQDRGFYEQYF. CDR3 coding DNA: TGTGCCAGCAGTTCCCAGGACAGAGGCTTCTACGAGCAGTACTTC.

The V call is TRBV6-5, the J call TRBJ2-6; D gene unclear. From germline, CDR1 is MNHEY and CDR2 SVGAGI. Trimming left V 6 bases short and J 0 bases short, with 9 bases between. The CDR3 has 15 amino acids. The CDR3 region is CASRSQHSGANVLTF. The CDR3 DNA is TGTGCCAGCAGGTCACAGCACTCTGGGGCCAACGTCCTGACTTTC.

This chain uses TRBV5-8 with TRBJ1-5; no reliable D call. Germline loops: CDR1 SGHTS, CDR2 YDEGEE. With 3 bases removed from V and 1 base from J, the gap between germline ends came to 8 bases. The CDR3 runs to 14 residues. The CDR3 region is CASSWATSNQPQHF. The CDR3 nucleotides read TGTGCCAGCAGCTGGGCCACGAGCAATCAGCCCCAGCATTTT.

This sequence joins TRBV14 and TRBJ2-3; D may be TRBD2 (6 bases). This CDR3 has 16 residues. In germline, CDR1 is SGHDN, CDR2 FVKESK. The ends were cut back, 4 bases at V and 2 bases at J, with 16 bases in the middle. CDR3 residues: CASSRFGSGFTDTQYF. In nucleotides, the CDR3 is TGTGCCAGCAGCCGTTTTGGAAGCGGGTTCACAGATACGCAGTATTTT.

The chain recombines TRBV9 with TRBJ1-1; tentative D call: TRBD1 (6 bases). The germline V and J ends were trimmed by 3 bases and 0 bases, with 12 bases remaining between them. In germline, CDR1 is SGDLS, CDR2 YYNGEE. This CDR3 is 15 amino acids long. In DNA form, the CDR3 reads TGTGCCAGCAGCGCACCACAGGGTGTGAACACTGAAGCTTTCTTT. Translation: CASSAPQGVNTEAFF.

This chain links TRBV7-9 with TRBJ1-1, with 9 bases matching TRBD1. The length of the CDR3 is 15 residues. V gave up 5 bases and J gave up 1 base; unmatched junction bases: 5. Looked up from germline, CDR1 is SEHNR and CDR2 is FQNEAQ (reference sequence). CDR3 sequence reads: CASSTQQGANTEAFF. CDR3 in DNA: TGTGCCAGCAGCACTCAACAGGGGGCGAACACTGAAGCTTTCTTT.

The chain has TRBV21-1 and TRBJ1-1. TRBV21-1 is designated a pseudogene. The CDR3 extends over 14 amino acids. CDR3 region: CASPGTAMNTEAFF. The CDR3 nucleotides are TGTGCCAGCCCTGGGACTGCCATGAACACTGAAGCTTTCTTT.

This rearrangement joins TRBV11-2 to TRBJ1-2; D remains ambiguous. V was trimmed by 0 bases and J by 6 bases, leaving 20 bases between them. In germline, CDR1 is SGHAT, CDR2 FQNNGV. The CDR3 length is 17 residues. The CDR3 is CASSLDPRDQARDGYTF. The CDR3, as DNA: TGTGCCAGCAGCTTAGATCCGCGGGATCAGGCAAGGGATGGCTACACCTTC.

V usage is TRBV6-4 and J usage is TRBJ2-5; TRBD2 matches at 11 bases. From germline, CDR1 is MRHNA and CDR2 SNTAGT. V lost 2 bases, J lost 0 bases, and 11 bases stayed unmatched. There are 19 residues in the CDR3. The CDR3 DNA reads as TGTGCCAGCAGTGACCCCCCCCTAGCGGGGGGCCGTGACCAAGAGACCCAGTACTTC. This translates into CASSDPPLAGGRDQETQYF.

The V gene is TRBV29-1, the J gene TRBJ2-1; tentative D call: TRBD2 (5 bases). CDR3 length: 15 residues. Trimming shortened V by 3 bases and J by 4 bases, and 16 bases separated the two germline ends. In germline, CDR1 is SQVTM, CDR2 ANQGSEA. CDR3 nucleotide sequence: TGCAGCGTTGAGGCCTACGGGGTACCATACAATGAGCAGTTCTTC. Translated, it gives CSVEAYGVPYNEQFF.

This clone was seen a few times. This chain uses TRBV27 with TRBJ1-5; no definite D call. Trimming removed 3 bases from V and 0 bases from J, with 9 bases in between. CDR3 length: 15 amino acids. Germline V gives CDR1 MNHEY, CDR2 SMNVEV (reference sequence). The CDR3 DNA is TGTGCCAGCAGTTTGTCGGTTTATAGCAATCAGCCCCAGCATTTT. Its translation is CASSLSVYSNQPQHF.

The chain links TRBV6-1 to TRBJ1-1; a possible D gene is TRBD1 (6 bases). Germline CDR1 and CDR2: MNHNS and SASEGT. The CDR3 has 11 amino acids. V was shortened by 6 bases and J by 11 bases, with 13 bases between the two germline ends. For the CDR3, the DNA is TGTGCCAGCAGAACAGGGTTGGCGGCTTTCTTT. It codes for CASRTGLAAFF.

This chain connects TRBV6-5 to TRBJ2-2, with D tentatively TRBD1 (6 bases). CDR3 length: 15 residues. Germline V gene sequence: CDR1 MNHEY, CDR2 SVGAGI. V was shortened by 0 bases and J by 4 bases, with 9 bases between the two germline ends. CDR3 amino acids: CASSYSTGPTGELFF. CDR3 nucleotide sequence: TGTGCCAGCAGTTACTCGACAGGACCCACCGGGGAGCTGTTTTTT.

The sample holds one count of this clone. The V call is TRBV28, the J call TRBJ1-1, with no clear D. The CDR3 loop spans 15 amino acids. V was pared by 3 bases and J by 2 bases, with 13 bases between. The germline gives CDR1 MDHEN, CDR2 SYDVKM. The CDR3 loop is CASSFIGGLNTEAFF. DNA of the CDR3: TGTGCCAGCAGTTTTATTGGCGGCCTAAACACTGAAGCTTTCTTT.

V is TRBV19 and J is TRBJ2-7, with D possibly being TRBD1 (6 bases). The CDR3 sequence is 14 residues long. Germline lookup yields CDR1 LNHDA and CDR2 SQIVND (reference sequence). V dropped 3 bases and J dropped 1 base, with 10 bases sitting between them. The CDR3 protein is CASSILDSSYEQYF. CDR3 coding DNA: TGTGCCAGTAGTATCTTGGACAGTTCCTACGAGCAGTACTTC.

The chain carries TRBV6-5 and TRBJ1-2; possible D gene TRBD1, 6 bases. Germline lookup yields CDR1 MNHEY and CDR2 SVGAGI. Trimming stripped 5 bases from V and 6 bases from J, with 10 bases between. The CDR3 runs to 12 residues. CDR3: CASSPGGHGYTF. The CDR3 nucleotides read TGTGCCAGCAGTCCCGGGGGGCATGGCTACACCTTC.